This T cell receptor (beta chain) was profiled in a study of blood T cells in healthy people across ages. Looking at the study overall: About one barcoded TCR beta cDNA was captured per two T cells.

PCR was performed a second time for about 7 to 12 cycles using a sample-barcoded 5' primer and a J-beta primer mix. One entry per CDR3 protein, called by TCRdb with MiXCR from the 5' RACE reads. Counted here are more than 800,000 distinct CDR3 sequences, under 30% occurring once; the ten biggest clones make up approximately 15%. V dropped 8 bases and J dropped 5; count of bases not matched to a gene: 14. Germline CDR1 and CDR2: MNHEY and SMNVEV (reference sequence). The CDR3 is made up of 16 amino acids. This clonotype was recorded at least ten times. Its matching antigen is unknown. General study findings and limits: Expanded clonotype changes were possibly confounded by unknown donor CMV status.

Sequences were obtained from blood. This TCR derives from a woman of 80 years or more in good health. The rearrangement uses TRBV27 and TRBJ2-3; 9 bases line up with TRBD1. This CDR3 is CASRSGTGNVQDTQYF. CDR3 nucleotide sequence: TGTGCCAGCCGGTCCGGGACAGGGAATGTGCAAGATACGCAGTATTTT.